What follows are 23 T cell receptor beta chains derived from one specimen sequenced in a study of blood T cell repertoires in COVID-19 (dated by TCRdb to between 2020 and 2021). Library creation used the immunoSEQ multiplex PCR assay. Imported from immuneACCESS, the table was reduced by TCRdb to in-frame sequences with V and J called. These copies leave out some clones; in studies compared against another copy, an unresolved V gene accounts for under half, and the cause of the remainder is not known. A total of a few hundred thousand clones appear in this sample, nearly 90% of them only once. About 2.1% of the sample is taken by the ten largest. Sequencing was performed on peripheral blood. The receptors originated from a woman aged 60-75 years with COVID-19, enrolled during active disease.

This chain uses TRBV5-1 with TRBJ1-3; D is unresolved. Trimming took off 0 bases at V and 0 bases at J, with 10 bases between the two ends. CDR3 length equals 16 residues. Per germline, CDR1 SGHRS and CDR2 YFSETQ. In DNA form, the CDR3 reads TGCGCCAGCAGCTTGGGAGGGAGCCACTCTGGAAACACCATATATTTT. Translation: CASSLGGSHSGNTIYF.

This clone was detected a few times. V and J are TRBV7-8 and TRBJ2-7; D is uncertain. The CDR3 consists of 14 residues. Per the germline V gene, CDR1 is SGHVS and CDR2 is FQNEAQ. The V gene lost 5 bases and the J gene lost 6 bases, with 17 bases spanning the gap. In DNA, the CDR3 is TGTGCCAGCAGCGCGGAAAATCGCCGGCTCGAGCAGTACTTC. It specifies CASSAENRRLEQYF.

The rearrangement uses TRBV10-2 and TRBJ1-1; no definite D call. From germline, CDR1 is WSHSY and CDR2 SAAADI. Trimming shortened V by 8 bases and J by 3 bases, and 7 bases separated the two germline ends. The CDR3 runs to 11 residues. The CDR3 DNA is TGCGCCAGCCGGGAGGACACTGAAGCTTTCTTT. This translates into CASREDTEAFF.

The genes are TRBV11-2 and TRBJ1-2, with D tentatively TRBD1 (6 bases). The CDR3 totals 16 residues. Germline V gene data show CDR1 as SGHAT and CDR2 as FQNNGV. V lost 4 bases and J 6 bases, leaving 21 bases between the germline ends. The CDR3 bases are TGTGCCAGCAGCTCCCTTGGGGCAGGGGAGAGGGATGGCTACACCTTC. Translated, it gives CASSSLGAGERDGYTF.

This clone was counted once. V and J are TRBV11-2 and TRBJ2-2, with 10 positions matching TRBD1. After removal of 6 bases from V and 5 bases from J, the junction contained 3 bases not matched to a gene. CDR1 SGHAT and CDR2 FQNNGV come from the germline V gene. The CDR3 contains 14 residues. The CDR3 loop reads CASRTGQGTGELFF. CDR3 in DNA: TGTGCCAGCAGGACGGGACAGGGGACCGGGGAGCTGTTTTTT.

This chain uses TRBV20-1 with TRBJ2-5, with D uncertain. The CDR3 spans 13 residues. Trimming removed 3 bases at V and 2 bases at J, with 10 bases between. CDR1 is DFQATT, CDR2 SNEGSKA, per germline (reference sequence). This CDR3 is CSASLTLQETQYF. CDR3 DNA sequence: TGCAGTGCTAGTCTAACCCTACAAGAGACCCAGTACTTC.

The chain links TRBV13 to TRBJ2-3; 13 nucleotides line up with TRBD2. Germline V CDR1 and CDR2: PRHDT, FYEKMQ (reference sequence). CDR3 length equals 17 residues. The V segment lost 5 bases and the J segment 0 bases; nucleotides outside the gene matches: 5. The CDR3, as DNA: TGTGCCAGCAGCAACAGACTAGCGGGGGGTAGCACAGATACGCAGTATTTT. This translates into CASSNRLAGGSTDTQYF.

The CDR3 loop reads CASSQEPAGGYTF. The CDR3 DNA is TGTGCCAGCAGCCAAGAGCCGGCGGGGGGCTACACCTTC. The chain employs TRBV7-9 and TRBJ1-2; D gene unclear. The germline gives CDR1 SEHNR, CDR2 FQNEAQ (reference sequence). V was shortened by 5 bases and J by 8 bases, with 15 bases between the two germline ends. The CDR3 loop spans 13 amino acids.

The V and J genes are TRBV19 and TRBJ1-4; 7 bases map to TRBD1. The CDR3 totals 17 residues. Germline lookup yields CDR1 LNHDA and CDR2 SQIVND (reference sequence). The V segment lost 6 bases and the J segment 0 bases; nucleotides outside the gene matches: 10. CDR3 sequence reads: CASRSRGQGATNEKLFF. CDR3 DNA: TGTGCCAGTAGATCAAGGGGGCAGGGTGCAACTAATGAAAAACTGTTTTTT.

The CDR3 DNA follows: TGCGCCAGCAGCAAATTTGGGCCACAGGGGAATCAGCCCCAGCATTTT. Its protein is CASSKFGPQGNQPQHF. V and J are TRBV4-1 and TRBJ1-5, with 7 positions matching TRBD1. This CDR3 has 16 residues. The V gene end was trimmed by 5 bases and the J gene end by 4 bases; junction bases not matched to a gene: 11. Germline V gives CDR1 MGHRA, CDR2 YSYEKL.

Here the CDR3 DNA reads TGTGCCAGCACCCCGTTGCAGGGCGGCTATGGCTACACCTTC. Residues: CASTPLQGGYGYTF. The genes are TRBV2 and TRBJ1-2; possibly TRBD1 for D (5 bases). Germline loops: CDR1 SNHLY, CDR2 FYNNEI. Trimming removed 7 bases at V and 4 bases at J, with 16 bases between. This CDR3 is 14 amino acids long.

The chain combines TRBV7-2 with TRBJ1-2; the D gene is possibly TRBD1 (5 bases). The CDR3 contains 13 residues. The V and J ends lost 5 bases and 4 bases respectively, with 11 bases between them. The V gene's germline CDR1 is SGHTA and CDR2 FQGNSA. The CDR3 is CASSPGHTYGYTF. As DNA, the CDR3 is TGTGCCAGCAGCCCCGGACATACCTATGGCTACACCTTC.

The chain has TRBV6-1 and TRBJ1-4; 7 bases fit TRBD1. Germline CDR1 MNHNS, CDR2 SASEGT. After removal of 4 bases from V and 8 bases from J, the junction contained 13 bases not matched to a gene. The CDR3 length is 16 residues. In DNA, the CDR3 is TGTGCCAGCAGTGTCGGTCGTGGAGACAGGGACGAAAAACTGTTTTTT. Amino acid sequence: CASSVGRGDRDEKLFF.

The CDR3 loop reads CASSIRGGEQYF. The CDR3 DNA follows: TGTGCCAGTAGTATTAGGGGCGGCGAGCAGTACTTC. The V and J genes are TRBV19 and TRBJ2-7, with a possible D match to TRBD1 (5 bases). The CDR3 is made up of 12 amino acids. Germline V lookup: CDR1 LNHDA, CDR2 SQIVND (reference sequence). Trimming stripped 3 bases from V and 6 bases from J, with 9 bases between.

J is TRBJ2-3 and V is TRBV18; the match to TRBD1 covers 7 bases. With V trimmed by 5 bases and J by 0 bases, 8 bases remained unmatched. The CDR3 totals 16 residues. The germline gives CDR1 KGHSH, CDR2 LQKENI. CDR3 DNA: TGTGCCAGCTCAAGTCGACAGGGCCCCAGCACAGATACGCAGTATTTT. This codes for CASSSRQGPSTDTQYF.

The gene calls are TRBV19 and TRBJ2-2; D perhaps matches TRBD1 (5 bases). With 6 bases removed from V and 4 bases from J, the gap between germline ends came to 30 bases. This CDR3 spans 20 amino acids. The germline gives CDR1 LNHDA, CDR2 SQIVND (reference sequence). Here the CDR3 reads CASSPTEFGRVGSSTGELFF. Here the CDR3 DNA reads TGTGCCAGTAGCCCGACAGAATTTGGTAGGGTTGGTAGTAGCACCGGGGAGCTGTTTTTT.

This chain uses TRBV11-3 with TRBJ1-1, with D perhaps matching TRBD1 (6 bases). CDR3 length: 13 residues. Germline CDR1 is SGHNT and CDR2 is YENEEA. V was trimmed by 3 bases and J by 4 bases, leaving 9 bases between them. Here the CDR3 reads CASSFSRGTEAFF. The CDR3 coding sequence is TGTGCCAGCAGCTTCTCCAGGGGCACTGAAGCTTTCTTT.

The V and J genes are TRBV7-2 and TRBJ1-4; D possibly corresponds to TRBD1 (6 bases). The germline CDR1 and CDR2 sequences are SGHTA and FQGNSA. The CDR3 runs 16 residues. With 3 bases removed from V and 7 bases from J, the gap between germline ends came to 18 bases. DNA for the CDR3: TGTGCCAGCAGCTTCAACGCTCCAGGGGTTGGTGAAAAACTGTTTTTT. It encodes CASSFNAPGVGEKLFF.

CDR3 in amino acids: CASTQRRAGYTF. The DNA of the CDR3 is TGTGCCAGCACCCAACGGAGGGCTGGCTACACCTTC. The genes are TRBV5-8 and TRBJ1-2, with unresolved D. There are 12 residues in the CDR3. V lost 6 bases, J lost 7 bases, and 13 bases lay in between. Germline V CDR1 and CDR2: SGHTS, YDEGEE.

V and J are TRBV7-9 and TRBJ2-7; the D is unclear. This CDR3 spans 12 amino acids. With 2 bases removed from V and 4 bases from J, the gap between germline ends came to 6 bases. Germline CDR1 SEHNR, CDR2 FQNEAQ (reference sequence). For the CDR3, the DNA is TGTGCCAGCAGCTTATCAAAATACGAGCAGTACTTC. Protein product: CASSLSKYEQYF.

V usage is TRBV4-3 and J usage is TRBJ2-3; 12 bases agree with TRBD2. This CDR3 is built from 18 residues. Trimming at V came to 0 bases and at J to 4 bases, leaving 8 bases not matched to a gene. Germline loops: CDR1 LGHNA, CDR2 YSLEER. The CDR3 DNA follows: TGCGCCAGCAGCCAAGATTACCTACTAGCGGGGGGCCCAGATACGCAGTATTTT. Residues: CASSQDYLLAGGPDTQYF.

The genes are TRBV6-2 or TRBV6-3 and TRBJ2-5, with D perhaps matching TRBD2 (7 bases). The CDR3 length is 14 residues. Trimming removed 2 bases at V and 13 bases at J, with 20 bases between. From germline, CDR1 is MNHEY and CDR2 SVGEGT. The CDR3 nucleotides read TGTGCCAGCAGTTACGGGGGGGCTGTGTCCTTTCTGTACTTC. Its protein product is CASSYGGAVSFLYF.

This clone has just a few counts. This chain uses TRBV10-3 with TRBJ1-3; 7 bases fit TRBD1. Germline lookup yields CDR1 ENHRY and CDR2 SYGVKD. V gave up 5 bases and J gave up 2 bases; unmatched junction bases: 0. The CDR3 has 13 amino acids. The CDR3, as DNA: TGTGCCATCAGTACAGGGGCTGGAAACACCATATATTTT. Translated: CAISTGAGNTIYF.